This record covers a single TCR beta chain. In the original processing: Counts of nucleated cells, estimated from reference gene primer amplification, were obtained. Sequenced by immunoSEQ multiplex PCR; TCRdb stores in-frame clones only, minus some. The V and J calls and clone size are taken from that table; D and trimming were inferred from the DNA. The table shows some 390,000 clones, with roughly nine tenths occurring only once. The sample belongs to a study of blood T cell repertoires in COVID-19. Study context: Spain, Italy and the United States supplied samples that represented acute and convalescent COVID-19. T cells, B-cell-depleted T cells, or PBMCs supplied cDNA or gDNA.

Participants reported their clinical history, and cohort assignment relied on those reports. Sequencing used PBMCs or T cells enriched from blood (not recorded which). The sequence derives from a woman in her thirties who had recovered from COVID-19.

CDR3 bases: TGTGCCAGTCGGGACAGTTCGGGCGAGCAGTACTTC. Translated: CASRDSSGEQYF. This sequence joins TRBV6-5 and TRBJ2-7; 7 positions agree with TRBD1. Germline lookup yields CDR1 MNHEY and CDR2 SVGAGI. This CDR3 region has 12 residues. Losses at the gene ends were 9 bases for V and 6 bases for J; bases not matched to a gene: 8.